Following are 12 T cell receptor beta chains from one sample sequenced in a study of T cells in Graves' hyperthyroidism and ophthalmopathy. The CDR3 regions of TCR beta were amplified from RNA transcripts. HTBI primers were the set used in a first-round RT-PCR of the TCR CDR3. TCRdb re-called the multiplex PCR reads through MiXCR, storing one row per CDR3 protein. The sample contains some 510,000 distinct CDR3 sequences, around 21% of which appear only once. Material: blood. The receptor source for this set is a man between 18 and 35 years old with Graves' hyperthyroidism.

Points on this clonotype: A much larger clone differs from this one at a single base, so this may be a read error. V gene TRBV5-1 combines with J gene TRBJ1-2, with D unclear. From germline, CDR1 is SGHRS and CDR2 YFSETQ. There are 14 residues in the CDR3. Trimming shortened V by 4 bases and J by 0 bases, and 10 bases separated the two germline ends. CDR3 sequence reads: CASSQVQPNYGYTF. CDR3 bases: TGCGCCAGCAGCCAGGTACAGCCTAACTATGGCTACACCTTC.

This clonotype has more than one count but fewer than ten. A much more abundant neighbour one base away suggests this may be a read error. The rearrangement joins TRBV28 to TRBJ2-2; either TRBD1 or TRBD2 may fit D (5 bases each). The germline V gene encodes CDR1 MDHEN and CDR2 SYDVKM. This CDR3 region has 12 residues. The CDR3 region is CASSFGTGELCF. The CDR3 DNA reads TGTGCCAGCAGTTTTGGGACCGGGGAGCTGTGTTTT.

The chain combines TRBV6-4 with TRBJ1-1, with TRBD1 identical over 7 bases. Germline V gene lookup returns CDR1 MRHNA and CDR2 SNTAGT. V lost 3 bases, J lost 5 bases, and 9 bases stayed unmatched. This CDR3 has 15 amino acids. The CDR3: CASSEGTAGGTEAFF. CDR3 nucleotides: TGTGCCAGCAGTGAGGGGACAGCCGGGGGGACTGAAGCTTTCTTT.

This clonotype was picked up many times. This chain links TRBV5-5 with TRBJ2-7; 7 bases are a match to TRBD1. The CDR3 is 12 residues long. Germline V gives CDR1 SGHKS, CDR2 YYEKEE (reference sequence). V shed 5 bases and J 6 bases; nucleotides not matched to a gene: 5. The CDR3 here is CASRGTAFEQYF. The CDR3 bases are TGTGCCAGCAGGGGGACAGCCTTCGAGCAGTACTTC.

This rearrangement joins TRBV12-3 or TRBV12-4 to TRBJ2-7, with D possibly matching TRBD2 (5 bases). V was pared by 1 base and J by 12 bases, with 19 bases between. CDR3 length equals 14 residues. CDR3 sequence: CASSLEGSVGSRYF. The CDR3 DNA sequence: TGTGCCAGCAGTTTAGAGGGTTCGGTTGGGAGTCGGTACTTC.

This clonotype was counted between two and nine times. The rearrangement uses TRBV12-3 or TRBV12-4 and TRBJ1-2; TRBD1 agrees at 9 bases. Trimming took 6 bases from V and 8 from J; bases not matched to a gene: 7. This CDR3 has 13 residues. The CDR3 DNA is TGTGCCAGCAGCCCCACGGGACAGGGCGGCTACACCTTC. Translated, it gives CASSPTGQGGYTF.

Ten or more counts support this clonotype. V and J are TRBV5-1 and TRBJ1-1; D not resolved. CDR1 is SGHRS and CDR2 is YFSETQ in the germline V gene. The CDR3 contains 14 residues. V dropped 4 bases and J dropped 2 bases, with 12 bases sitting between them. CDR3 in amino acids: CASSLLQDNTEAFF. The DNA for the CDR3 is TGCGCCAGCAGCCTCCTACAAGATAACACTGAAGCTTTCTTT.

As to this clonotype: A read error may be the cause here, since a much bigger clone is one base away. The rearrangement uses TRBV7-9 and TRBJ2-2; TRBD1 matches 7 bases. CDR3 length: 14 amino acids. The ends lost 5 bases at V and 4 bases at J; junction bases unmatched: 4. The germline CDR1 and CDR2 sequences are SEHNR and FQNEAQ (reference sequence). CDR3 amino acids: CASSPTGTTGELFF. As DNA, the CDR3 is TGTGCCAGCAGCCCGACAGGGACCACCGGGGAGCTGTTTTTT.

This clonotype was counted at least ten times. The chain joins TRBV28 to TRBJ2-7; D unclear. Trimming took 5 bases from V and 1 from J, leaving 6 bases between them. The CDR3 spans 12 residues. CDR1 is MDHEN, CDR2 SYDVKM, per germline. CDR3 residues: CASSGRSYEQYF. As DNA, the CDR3 is TGTGCCAGCAGTGGCCGGTCCTACGAGCAGTACTTC.

This clonotype has a count of ten or more. The J gene is TRBJ2-7, the V gene TRBV7-9; no firm D call. The CDR3 totals 12 residues. In germline, CDR1 is SEHNR, CDR2 FQNEAQ (reference sequence). Trimming pared 5 bases from V and 2 bases from J, leaving 7 bases between. CDR3 in amino acids: CASSPGAYEQYF. The CDR3 DNA follows: TGTGCCAGCAGCCCCGGCGCCTACGAGCAGTACTTC.

This clonotype was picked up a small number of times. The J gene is TRBJ2-7, the V gene TRBV11-1; D is possibly TRBD2 (6 bases). CDR1 and CDR2 from the germline V gene are SGHAT and FQDESV (reference sequence). This CDR3 contains 17 residues. Trimming took off 1 base at V and 1 base at J, with 17 bases between the two ends. CDR3 residues: CASSLVADFDQSYEQYF. CDR3 nucleotides: TGTGCCAGCAGCTTAGTAGCGGATTTCGACCAATCCTACGAGCAGTACTTC. Complete variable domain (other parts from reference TRBV11-1 and TRBJ2-7): EAEVAQSPRYKITEKSQAVAFWCDPISGHATLYWYRQILGQGPELLVQFQDESVVDDSQLPKDRFSAERLKGVDSTLKIQPAELGDSAMYLCASSLVADFDQSYEQYFGPGTRLTVT.

This clonotype was observed at least ten times. The CDR3 region has the DNA TGCGCCAGCAGCCCCACGACAGGACCAACCTACGAGCAGTACTTC. Its translation: CASSPTTGPTYEQYF. This chain links TRBV5-1 with TRBJ2-7; D might be TRBD1 (6 bases). Trimming took 4 bases from V and 2 from J, leaving 16 bases between them. This CDR3 contains 15 residues. Germline assignment: CDR1 SGHRS and CDR2 YFSETQ.